These 18 T cell receptor beta chains came from one sample sequenced in a study of blood T cells in healthy people across ages. Together with a sample-barcoded 5' primer, a J-beta primer mix was included in a second PCR lasting about 7 to 12 cycles. MiXCR, applied by TCRdb to the 5' RACE reads, yields one record per CDR3 protein. The data show some 1 million distinct CDR3 sequences, 40% to 50% seen once. The sequencing input was blood. The receptors come from a woman aged 55-69 years in good health.

The chain uses TRBV7-9 and TRBJ1-4; D remains unclear. CDR3 size: 14 residues. Trimming pared 0 bases from V and 12 bases from J, leaving 14 bases between. Per germline, CDR1 SEHNR and CDR2 FQNEAQ (reference sequence). The CDR3 DNA is TGTGCCAGCAGCTTAGCAGCCCCCACGCCGGAACTGTTTTTT. This encodes CASSLAAPTPELFF.

Turning to this clonotype: Mismatch with germline at one junction end may stem from a read error. The chain couples TRBV20-1 to TRBJ2-3; D is unclear. The CDR3 spans 14 residues. Looked up from germline, CDR1 is DFQATT and CDR2 is SNEGSKA (reference sequence). The CDR3 DNA follows: TGCAGTGCCAGAGTCCCGGTTGGCACAGATACGCAGTATTTT. It translates to CSARVPVGTDTQYF.

This clonotype was found a few times. The chain combines TRBV7-2 with TRBJ2-7; D assignment may be TRBD1 or TRBD2 (5 bases each). The CDR3 covers 14 residues. CDR1 is SGHTA and CDR2 is FQGNSA in the germline V gene. Trimming stripped 0 bases from V and 7 bases from J, with 13 bases between. The CDR3 loop reads CASSLAGRPMEQYF. The DNA for the CDR3 is TGTGCCAGCAGCTTAGCGGGACGGCCCATGGAGCAGTACTTC.

This clonotype showed up just a few times. The chain links TRBV20-1 to TRBJ2-7; D possibly matches TRBD1 or TRBD2 (5 bases each). This CDR3 is 14 amino acids long. Per germline, CDR1 DFQATT and CDR2 SNEGSKA (reference sequence). The V and J ends lost 0 bases and 7 bases respectively, with 16 bases between them. CDR3 sequence reads: CSARDPFGGEEQYF. The DNA for the CDR3 is TGCAGTGCTAGAGATCCCTTTGGGGGTGAAGAGCAGTACTTC.

This clonotype was observed a few times. This chain uses TRBV20-1 with TRBJ2-4, with 7 positions matching TRBD2. After removal of 0 bases from V and 6 bases from J, the junction contained 5 bases not matched to a gene. CDR3 length equals 14 residues. Per germline, CDR1 DFQATT and CDR2 SNEGSKA (reference sequence). CDR3 bases: TGCAGTGCTAGAGACCCGGGGGAGGGAAACATTCAGTACTTC. Its translation: CSARDPGEGNIQYF.

This clonotype was observed a handful of times. The chain links TRBV6-1 to TRBJ2-6; D uncertain. CDR3 length: 16 amino acids. Germline-derived CDR1 and CDR2 are MNHNS and SASEGT. The germline V and J ends were trimmed by 8 bases and 0 bases, with 14 bases remaining between them. CDR3 sequence reads: CASLDPRHSGANVLTF. CDR3 DNA: TGTGCCAGCCTTGATCCACGGCACTCTGGGGCCAACGTCCTGACTTTC.

This sequence joins TRBV21-1 and TRBJ2-7. TRBV21-1 constitutes a pseudogene. The CDR3 spans 13 residues. The CDR3, as DNA: TGTGTCAGCAGCACCAGTACGGCTAACGAGCAGTACTTC. Translated: CVSSTSTANEQYF.

V is TRBV20-1 and J is TRBJ2-1; 8 nucleotides match TRBD2. The end of the DNA is better explained by TRBJ2-7, so the J call may be wrong. The CDR3 spans 17 residues. CDR1 is DFQATT and CDR2 is SNEGSKA in the germline V gene (reference sequence). The CDR3 nucleotides are TGCAGTGCTAGACCCCTAGCGGGCGTTAGCTCCTACAATGAGCAGTACTTC. Translating gives CSARPLAGVSSYNEQYF.

This chain joins TRBV25-1 and TRBJ1-2; no clear D. This CDR3 has 13 amino acids. Germline CDR1 and CDR2: MGHDK and SYGVNS. V was clipped by 6 bases and J by 8 bases, with 16 bases between them. The CDR3 loop is CASSVKTGWGYTF. For the CDR3, the DNA is TGTGCCAGCAGCGTAAAGACTGGCTGGGGCTACACCTTC.

The table lists this clonotype with a few counts. This chain uses TRBV7-2 with TRBJ2-1; the match to TRBD2 covers 8 bases. CDR3 size: 14 residues. Germline CDR1 reads SGHTA; CDR2 reads FQGNSA. The trim removed 5 bases at V and 6 bases at J, leaving 6 bases unmatched. As DNA, the CDR3 is TGTGCCAGCAGCCCCCGTAGCGGGATCAATGAGCAGTTCTTC. Protein product: CASSPRSGINEQFF.

This clonotype came up a few times. The chain carries TRBV6-6 and TRBJ2-7; 8 bases align to TRBD1. The germline V gene encodes CDR1 MNHNY and CDR2 SVGAGI (reference sequence). Trimming removed 6 bases from V and 0 bases from J; junction bases left unmatched: 4. This CDR3 spans 14 amino acids. The CDR3 region has the DNA TGTGCCAGCAGGGCTCAGGGGGCCTCCTACGAGCAGTACTTC. This codes for CASRAQGASYEQYF.

The rearrangement uses TRBV6-1 and TRBJ2-3; D remains ambiguous. Germline V gene lookup returns CDR1 MNHNS and CDR2 SASEGT. The CDR3 extends over 13 amino acids. Trimming removed 8 bases from V and 6 bases from J, with 15 bases in between. CDR3 residues: CASSKTLGDTQYF. CDR3 coding DNA: TGTGCCAGCTCGAAGACCCTCGGGGATACGCAGTATTTT.

This clonotype has only a few counts. The CDR3 DNA sequence: TGTGCCAGCAGTTTACCCGATAGCACAGATACGCAGTATTTT. Encoded protein: CASSLPDSTDTQYF. The gene calls are TRBV11-2 and TRBJ2-3; D gene ambiguous. The V gene's germline CDR1 is SGHAT and CDR2 FQNNGV. The CDR3 totals 14 residues. Trimming stripped 6 bases from V and 0 bases from J, with 10 bases between.

The chain is built from TRBV6-1 and TRBJ2-3, with D possibly being TRBD2 (5 bases). Germline-derived CDR1 and CDR2 are MNHNS and SASEGT. V was trimmed by 7 bases and J by 2 bases, leaving 13 bases between them. The CDR3 has 14 amino acids. CDR3 bases: TGTGCCAGCACCCCCGAGGAGGCCACAGATACGCAGTATTTT. Translated: CASTPEEATDTQYF.

This clonotype was recorded a few times. The rearrangement uses TRBV3-1 and TRBJ2-5; possibly TRBD1 or TRBD2 for D (6 bases each). CDR1 is LGHDT and CDR2 is YNNKEL in the germline V gene (reference sequence). The CDR3 is 15 residues long. The ends were cut back, 1 base at V and 2 bases at J, with 11 bases in the middle. CDR3 residues: CASSQGRRGQETQYF. CDR3 DNA sequence: TGTGCCAGCAGCCAAGGCAGGAGGGGGCAAGAGACCCAGTACTTC.

This rearrangement joins TRBV5-1 to TRBJ2-5, with 10 bases lining up with TRBD2. Per the germline V gene, CDR1 is SGHRS and CDR2 is YFSETQ. The length of the CDR3 is 16 residues. The trim removed 4 bases at V and 2 bases at J, leaving 8 bases unmatched. The CDR3 DNA reads TGCGCCAGCAGCCTAACAGGACTAGCGGAACAAGAGACCCAGTACTTC. It yields the protein CASSLTGLAEQETQYF.

The V and J genes are TRBV2 and TRBJ2-7; 10 nucleotides align to TRBD1. V lost 3 bases and J lost 2; bases outside the gene matches: 4. This CDR3 has 15 residues. Germline CDR1 is SNHLY and CDR2 is FYNNEI. CDR3 DNA sequence: TGTGCCAGCAGTGAGAGACAGGGGGCTCCCTACGAGCAGTACTTC. Translation: CASSERQGAPYEQYF.

CDR3 sequence reads: CASSDTSGSYEQYF. As DNA, the CDR3 is TGTGCCAGCAGCGACACTAGCGGTTCATACGAGCAGTACTTC. The V gene is TRBV7-3, the J gene TRBJ2-7; 8 bases align to TRBD2. The CDR3 has 14 residues. The J segment lost 4 bases and the V segment lost 5 bases, leaving 7 bases of the junction unmatched. The germline V gene encodes CDR1 SGHTA and CDR2 FQGTGA.